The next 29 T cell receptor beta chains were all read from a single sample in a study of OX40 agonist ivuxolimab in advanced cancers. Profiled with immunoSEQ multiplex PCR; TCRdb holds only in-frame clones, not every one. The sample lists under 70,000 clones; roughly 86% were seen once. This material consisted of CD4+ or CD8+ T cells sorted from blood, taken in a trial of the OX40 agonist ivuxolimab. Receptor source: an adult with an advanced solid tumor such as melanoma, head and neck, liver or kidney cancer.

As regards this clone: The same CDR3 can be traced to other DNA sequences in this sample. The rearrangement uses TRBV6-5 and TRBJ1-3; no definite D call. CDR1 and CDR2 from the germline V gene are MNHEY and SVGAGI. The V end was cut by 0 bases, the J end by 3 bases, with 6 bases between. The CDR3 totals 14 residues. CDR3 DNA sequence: TGTGCCAGCAGTTACTCAGGGAGTGGAAACACCATATATTTT. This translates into CASSYSGSGNTIYF.

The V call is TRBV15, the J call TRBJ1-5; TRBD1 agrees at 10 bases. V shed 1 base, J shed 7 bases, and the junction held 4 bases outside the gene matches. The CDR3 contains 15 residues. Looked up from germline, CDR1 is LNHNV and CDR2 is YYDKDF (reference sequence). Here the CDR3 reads CATSRGRDRGQPQHF. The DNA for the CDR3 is TGTGCCACCAGCAGAGGCCGGGACAGGGGCCAGCCCCAGCATTTT.

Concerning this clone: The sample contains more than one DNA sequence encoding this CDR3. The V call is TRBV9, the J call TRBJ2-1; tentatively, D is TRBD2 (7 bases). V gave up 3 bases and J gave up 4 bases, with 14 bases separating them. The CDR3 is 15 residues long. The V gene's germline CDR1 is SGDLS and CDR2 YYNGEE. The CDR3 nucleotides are TGTGCCAGCAGCGCTAGTGGGGGGGCTTACAATGAGCAGTTCTTC. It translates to CASSASGGAYNEQFF.

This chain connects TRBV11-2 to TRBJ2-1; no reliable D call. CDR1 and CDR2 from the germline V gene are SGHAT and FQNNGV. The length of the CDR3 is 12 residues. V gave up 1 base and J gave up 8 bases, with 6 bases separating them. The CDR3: CASSLVGDEQFF. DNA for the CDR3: TGTGCCAGCAGCTTAGTCGGCGATGAGCAGTTCTTC. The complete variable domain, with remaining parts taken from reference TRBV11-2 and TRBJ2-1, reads EAGVAQSPRYKIIEKRQSVAFWCNPISGHATLYWYQQILGQGPKLLIQFQNNGVVDDSQLPKDRFSAERLKGVDSTLKIQPAKLEDSAVYLCASSLVGDEQFFGPGTRLTVL.

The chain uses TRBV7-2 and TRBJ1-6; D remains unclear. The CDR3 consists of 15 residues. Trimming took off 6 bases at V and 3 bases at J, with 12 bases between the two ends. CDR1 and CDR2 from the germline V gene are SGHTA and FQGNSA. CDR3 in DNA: TGTGCCAGCAGTCCCCCGCGGGACTATAATTCACCCCTCCACTTT. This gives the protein CASSPPRDYNSPLHF.

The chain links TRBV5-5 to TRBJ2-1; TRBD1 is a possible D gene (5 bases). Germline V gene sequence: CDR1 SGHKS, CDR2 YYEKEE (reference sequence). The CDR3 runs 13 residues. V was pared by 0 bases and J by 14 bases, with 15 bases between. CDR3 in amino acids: CASSLETEYWEFF. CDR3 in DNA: TGTGCCAGCAGCTTGGAGACAGAATATTGGGAGTTCTTC.

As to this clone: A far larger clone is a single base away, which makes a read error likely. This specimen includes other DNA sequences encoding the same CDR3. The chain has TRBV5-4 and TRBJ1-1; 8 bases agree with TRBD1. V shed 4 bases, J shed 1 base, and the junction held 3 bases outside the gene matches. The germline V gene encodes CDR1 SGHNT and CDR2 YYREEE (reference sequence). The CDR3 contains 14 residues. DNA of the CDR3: TGTGCCAGCAGCCAACAGGGGGAGAACACTGAAGCTTTCTTT. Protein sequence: CASSQQGENTEAFF. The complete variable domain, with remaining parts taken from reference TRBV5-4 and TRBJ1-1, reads ETGVTQSPTHLIKTRGQQVTLRCSSQSGHNTVSWYQQALGQGPQFIFQYYREEENGRGNFPPRFSGLQFPNYSSELNVNALELDDSALYLCASSQQGENTEAFFGQGTRLTVV.

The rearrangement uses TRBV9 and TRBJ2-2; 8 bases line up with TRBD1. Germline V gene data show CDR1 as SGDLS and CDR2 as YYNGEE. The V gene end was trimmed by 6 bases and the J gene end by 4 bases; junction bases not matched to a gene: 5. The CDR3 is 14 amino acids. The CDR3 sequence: CASNTQGGTGELFF. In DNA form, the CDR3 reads TGTGCCAGCAACACACAGGGGGGCACCGGGGAGCTGTTTTTT.

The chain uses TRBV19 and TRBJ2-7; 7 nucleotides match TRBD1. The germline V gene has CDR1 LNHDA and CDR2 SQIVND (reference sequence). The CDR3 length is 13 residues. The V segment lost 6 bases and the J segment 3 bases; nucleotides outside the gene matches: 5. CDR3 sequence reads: CASRSGQSYEQYF. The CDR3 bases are TGTGCCAGTAGGTCGGGACAGAGCTACGAGCAGTACTTC. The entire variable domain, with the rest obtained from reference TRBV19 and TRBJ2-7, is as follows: DGGITQSPKYLFRKEGQNVTLSCEQNLNHDAMYWYRQDPGQGLRLIYYSQIVNDFQKGDIAEGYSVSREKKESFPLTVTSAQKNPTAFYLCASRSGQSYEQYFGPGTRLTVT.

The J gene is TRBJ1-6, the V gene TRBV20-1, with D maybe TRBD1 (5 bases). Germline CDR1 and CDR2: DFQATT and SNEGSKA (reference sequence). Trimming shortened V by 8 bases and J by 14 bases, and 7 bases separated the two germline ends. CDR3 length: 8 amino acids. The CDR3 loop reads CSRGTLHF. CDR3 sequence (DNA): TGCAGTCGGGGGACCCTCCACTTT.

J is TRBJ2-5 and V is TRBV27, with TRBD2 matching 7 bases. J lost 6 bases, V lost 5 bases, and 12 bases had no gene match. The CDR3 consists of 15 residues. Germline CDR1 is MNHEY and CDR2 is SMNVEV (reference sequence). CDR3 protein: CASSLGASGVKTQYF. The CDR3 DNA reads TGTGCCAGCAGTCTAGGGGCTAGCGGTGTCAAGACCCAGTACTTC.

The CDR3 spells CASSQDWASMNTEAFF. CDR3 in DNA: TGCGCCAGCAGCCAAGATTGGGCCTCCATGAACACTGAAGCTTTCTTT. V gene TRBV4-3 combines with J gene TRBJ1-1; unclear D gene. CDR3 length: 16 amino acids. The germline V gene has CDR1 LGHNA and CDR2 YSLEER. V lost 0 bases and J lost 0, with 11 bases in between.

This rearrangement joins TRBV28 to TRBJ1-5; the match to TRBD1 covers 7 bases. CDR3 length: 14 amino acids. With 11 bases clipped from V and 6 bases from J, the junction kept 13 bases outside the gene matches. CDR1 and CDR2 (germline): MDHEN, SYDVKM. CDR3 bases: TGTGCCGTACACGTGACAGGGCTGGGTCAGCCCCAGCATTTT. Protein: CAVHVTGLGQPQHF.

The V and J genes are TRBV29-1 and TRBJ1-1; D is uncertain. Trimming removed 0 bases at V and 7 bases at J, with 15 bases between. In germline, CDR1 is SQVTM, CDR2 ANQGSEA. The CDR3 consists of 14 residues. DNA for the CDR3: TGCAGCGTTGAAGATTACGGACCGAAGATTGAAGCTTTCTTT. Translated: CSVEDYGPKIEAFF.

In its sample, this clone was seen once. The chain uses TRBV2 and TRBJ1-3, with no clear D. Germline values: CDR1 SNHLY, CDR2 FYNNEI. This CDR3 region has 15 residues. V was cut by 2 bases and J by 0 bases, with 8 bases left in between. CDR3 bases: TGTGCCAGCAGTGAAATAGGGTCCTCTGGAAACACCATATATTTT. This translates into CASSEIGSSGNTIYF. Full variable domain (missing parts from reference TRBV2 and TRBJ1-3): EPEVTQTPSHQVTQMGQEVILRCVPISNHLYFYWYRQILGQKVEFLVSFYNNEISEKSEIFDDQFSVERPDGSNFTLKIRSTKLEDSAMYFCASSEIGSSGNTIYFGEGSWLTVV.

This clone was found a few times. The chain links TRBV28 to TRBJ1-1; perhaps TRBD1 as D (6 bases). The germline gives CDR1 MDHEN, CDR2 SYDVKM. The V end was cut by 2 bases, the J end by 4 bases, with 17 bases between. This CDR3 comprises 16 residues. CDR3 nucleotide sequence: TGTGCCAGCAGTTTACGACTTGGGGGGCGCGGCACTGAAGCTTTCTTT. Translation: CASSLRLGGRGTEAFF.

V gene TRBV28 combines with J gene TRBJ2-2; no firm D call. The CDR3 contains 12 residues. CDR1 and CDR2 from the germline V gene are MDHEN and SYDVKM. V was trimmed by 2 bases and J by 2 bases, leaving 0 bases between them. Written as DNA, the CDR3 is TGTGCCAGCAGTTTAAACACCGGGGAGCTGTTTTTT. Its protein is CASSLNTGELFF.

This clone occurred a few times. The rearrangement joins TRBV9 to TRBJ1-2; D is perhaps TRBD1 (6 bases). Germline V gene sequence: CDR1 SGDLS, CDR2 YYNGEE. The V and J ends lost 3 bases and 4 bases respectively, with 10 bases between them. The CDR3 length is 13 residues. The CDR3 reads CASSAQGAYGYTF. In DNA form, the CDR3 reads TGTGCCAGCAGCGCACAGGGCGCCTATGGCTACACCTTC.

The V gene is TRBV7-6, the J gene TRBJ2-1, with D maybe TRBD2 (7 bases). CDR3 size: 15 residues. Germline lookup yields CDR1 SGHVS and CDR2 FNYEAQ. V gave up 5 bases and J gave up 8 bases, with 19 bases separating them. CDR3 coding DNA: TGTGCCAGCAGCCAAGACCTGGGGGGGGCGTATGAGCAGTTCTTC. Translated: CASSQDLGGAYEQFF. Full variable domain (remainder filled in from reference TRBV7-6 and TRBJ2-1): GAGVSQSPRYKVTKRGQDVALRCDPISGHVSLYWYRQALGQGPEFLTYFNYEAQQDKSGLPNDRFSAERPEGSISTLTIQRTEQRDSAMYRCASSQDLGGAYEQFFGPGTRLTVL.

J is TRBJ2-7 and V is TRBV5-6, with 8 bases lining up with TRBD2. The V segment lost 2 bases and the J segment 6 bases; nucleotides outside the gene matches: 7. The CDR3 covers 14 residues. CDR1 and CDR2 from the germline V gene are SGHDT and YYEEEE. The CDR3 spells CASSFWASGLEQYF. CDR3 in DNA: TGTGCCAGCAGCTTTTGGGCTAGCGGGCTCGAGCAGTACTTC.

The chain's CDR3 is CASSPGTVNTEAFF. CDR3 in DNA: TGTGCCAGCAGCCCGGGGACGGTGAACACTGAAGCTTTCTTT. V and J are TRBV9 and TRBJ1-1; a weak D match, TRBD1 (5 bases). Germline V gives CDR1 SGDLS, CDR2 YYNGEE. V was pared by 4 bases and J by 0 bases, with 10 bases between. The CDR3 has 14 residues.

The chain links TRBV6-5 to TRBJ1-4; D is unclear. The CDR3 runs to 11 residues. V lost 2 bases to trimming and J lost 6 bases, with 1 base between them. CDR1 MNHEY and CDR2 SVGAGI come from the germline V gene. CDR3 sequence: CASSYDEKLFF. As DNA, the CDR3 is TGTGCCAGCAGTTACGATGAAAAACTGTTTTTT.

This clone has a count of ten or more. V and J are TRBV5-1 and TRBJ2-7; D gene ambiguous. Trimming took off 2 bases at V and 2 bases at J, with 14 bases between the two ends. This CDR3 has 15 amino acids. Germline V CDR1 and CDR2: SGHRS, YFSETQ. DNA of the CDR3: TGCGCCAGCAGCTTAGGTTATGATAATCCCTACGAGCAGTACTTC. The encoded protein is CASSLGYDNPYEQYF.

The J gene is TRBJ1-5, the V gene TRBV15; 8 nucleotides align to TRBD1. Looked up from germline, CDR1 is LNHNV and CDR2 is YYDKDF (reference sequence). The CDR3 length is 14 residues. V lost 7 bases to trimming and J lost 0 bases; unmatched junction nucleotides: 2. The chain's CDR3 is CATNDRGSNQPQHF. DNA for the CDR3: TGTGCCACCAACGACAGGGGTAGCAATCAGCCCCAGCATTTT.

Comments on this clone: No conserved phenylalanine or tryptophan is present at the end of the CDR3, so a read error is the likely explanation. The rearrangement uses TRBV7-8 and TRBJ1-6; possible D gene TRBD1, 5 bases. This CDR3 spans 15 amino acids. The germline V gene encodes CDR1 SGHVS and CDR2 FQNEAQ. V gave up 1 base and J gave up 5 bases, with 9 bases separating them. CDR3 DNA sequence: TGTGCCAGCAGCTTAGGGACAAGCCATAATTCACCCCTCCACCTT. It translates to CASSLGTSHNSPLHL.

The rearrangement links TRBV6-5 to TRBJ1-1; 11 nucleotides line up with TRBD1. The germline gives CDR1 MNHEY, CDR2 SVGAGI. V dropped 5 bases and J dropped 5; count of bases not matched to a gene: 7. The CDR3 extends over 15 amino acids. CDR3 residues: CASSLGQGAGTEAFF. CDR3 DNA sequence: TGTGCCAGCAGTCTTGGACAGGGGGCGGGAACTGAAGCTTTCTTT.

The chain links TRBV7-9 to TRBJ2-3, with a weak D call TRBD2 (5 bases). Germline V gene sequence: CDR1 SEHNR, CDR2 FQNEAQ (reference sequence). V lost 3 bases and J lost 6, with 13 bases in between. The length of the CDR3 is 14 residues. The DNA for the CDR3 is TGTGCCAGCAGCTTCGGACTCTCCGGCGATACGCAGTATTTT. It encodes CASSFGLSGDTQYF.

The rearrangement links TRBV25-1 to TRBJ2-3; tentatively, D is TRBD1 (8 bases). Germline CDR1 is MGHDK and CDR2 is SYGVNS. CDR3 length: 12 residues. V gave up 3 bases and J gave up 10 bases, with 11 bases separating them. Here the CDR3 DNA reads TGTGCCAGCAGTGACACAGGGGGGGCGCAGTATTTT. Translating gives CASSDTGGAQYF.

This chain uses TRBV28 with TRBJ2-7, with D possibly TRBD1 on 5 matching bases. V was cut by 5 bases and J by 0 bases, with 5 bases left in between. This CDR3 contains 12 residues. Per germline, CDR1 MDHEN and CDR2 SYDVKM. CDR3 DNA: TGTGCCAGCAGTGGGGCCTCCTACGAGCAGTACTTC. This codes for CASSGASYEQYF. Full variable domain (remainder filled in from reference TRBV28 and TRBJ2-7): DVKVTQSSRYLVKRTGEKVFLECVQDMDHENMFWYRQDPGLGLRLIYFSYDVKMKEKGDIPEGYSVSREKKERFSLILESASTNQTSMYLCASSGASYEQYFGPGTRLTVT.